Each of the 8 T cell receptor beta chains below was sequenced from the same sample in a study of T-cell memory formation after mild COVID-19. TCRdb processed the 5' RACE reads anew with MiXCR; each CDR3 protein has one entry. Seen here are roughly 600,000 distinct CDR3 sequences, about a sixth observed once, and the top ten hold around 12%. Sample: PBMCs or a T cell subset sorted from them (not recorded which). The receptor set was obtained from an adult woman who had mild COVID-19 (a few samples of this study predate the infection). Cell type and time point are not known.

The chain combines TRBV19 with TRBJ2-7; 7 nucleotides agree with TRBD2. Germline CDR1 is LNHDA and CDR2 is SQIVND (reference sequence). The CDR3 loop spans 14 amino acids. V was clipped by 4 bases and J by 2 bases; unmatched bases: 5. The CDR3, as DNA: TGTGCCAGTAGTACGAGACTAGCACCCTACGAGCAGTACTTC. Translating it yields CASSTRLAPYEQYF.

This clonotype was picked up a small number of times. The chain uses TRBV12-3 or TRBV12-4 and TRBJ2-1; D not certain. Deletions cut 6 bases from V and 5 bases from J, with 8 bases between. The CDR3 runs 12 residues. The CDR3 DNA reads TGTGCCAGCAGGAGGTCCCACAATGAGCAGTTCTTC. Translated: CASRRSHNEQFF.

This clonotype appeared a few times. This chain connects TRBV21-1 to TRBJ2-3; the table calls TRBD2, which could not be checked here. TRBV21-1 represents a pseudogene. This CDR3 spans 17 amino acids. The CDR3 protein is CASSKEKTGASGGTQYF. The DNA of the CDR3 is TGTGCCAGCAGCAAAGAGAAGACTGGGGCCTCCGGGGGTACGCAGTATTTT.

This chain connects TRBV19 to TRBJ2-7; D not resolved. V was clipped by 1 base and J by 3 bases, with 7 bases between them. The germline V gene encodes CDR1 LNHDA and CDR2 SQIVND (reference sequence). This CDR3 has 13 residues. CDR3 region: CASSIALIYEQYF. CDR3 DNA sequence: TGTGCCAGTAGTATAGCTCTTATCTACGAGCAGTACTTC.

This clonotype was recorded a few times. V is TRBV20-1 and J is TRBJ1-6; 7 bases match TRBD1. Germline trimming cut 7 bases from V and 16 bases from J; bases unmatched to any gene: 16. CDR1 and CDR2 from the germline V gene are DFQATT and SNEGSKA (reference sequence). This CDR3 region has 13 residues. The CDR3 DNA reads TGCAGTGTTCTGGACAGGAGAGAGGCACAACTCCACTTT. This encodes CSVLDRREAQLHF.

The gene calls are TRBV19 and TRBJ1-5, with D perhaps TRBD1 (6 bases). The CDR3 is 14 residues long. The V end was cut by 8 bases, the J end by 1 base, with 12 bases between. Germline CDR1 LNHDA, CDR2 SQIVND (reference sequence). CDR3: CASAADRSNQPQHF. The CDR3 region has the DNA TGTGCCAGTGCTGCGGACAGAAGCAATCAGCCCCAGCATTTT.

This clonotype showed up just a few times. V and J are TRBV19 and TRBJ2-7, with a weak D call TRBD2 (6 bases). The germline CDR1 and CDR2 sequences are LNHDA and SQIVND (reference sequence). V dropped 2 bases and J dropped 2 bases, with 13 bases sitting between them. The CDR3 totals 15 residues. CDR3 DNA: TGTGCCAGTAGTATAATTACGGGAGCCACCTACGAGCAGTACTTC. Its translation is CASSIITGATYEQYF.

The chain recombines TRBV3-1 with TRBJ2-3; D is undetermined. V lost 2 bases to trimming and J lost 4 bases, with 4 bases between them. The CDR3 sequence is 12 residues long. Germline assignment: CDR1 LGHDT and CDR2 YNNKEL (reference sequence). The CDR3 spells CASSQFSDTQYF. The CDR3 DNA sequence: TGTGCCAGCAGCCAATTCTCAGATACGCAGTATTTT.